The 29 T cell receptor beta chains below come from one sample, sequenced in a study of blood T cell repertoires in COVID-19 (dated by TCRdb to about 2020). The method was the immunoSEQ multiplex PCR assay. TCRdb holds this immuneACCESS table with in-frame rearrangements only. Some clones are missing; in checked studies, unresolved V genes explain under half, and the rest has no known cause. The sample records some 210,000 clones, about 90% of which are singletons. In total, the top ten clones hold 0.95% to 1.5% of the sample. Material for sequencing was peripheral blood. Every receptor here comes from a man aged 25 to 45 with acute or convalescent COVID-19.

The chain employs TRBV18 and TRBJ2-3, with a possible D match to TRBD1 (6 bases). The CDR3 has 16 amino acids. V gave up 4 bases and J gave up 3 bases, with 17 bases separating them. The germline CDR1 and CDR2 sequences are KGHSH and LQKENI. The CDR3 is CASSQRQGMETDTQYF. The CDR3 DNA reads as TGTGCCAGCTCACAGCGCCAGGGGATGGAGACAGATACGCAGTATTTT. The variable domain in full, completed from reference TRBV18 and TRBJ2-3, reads NAGVMQNPRHLVRRRGQEARLRCSPMKGHSHVYWYRQLPEEGLKFMVYLQKENIIDESGMPKERFSAEFPKEGPSILRIQQVVRGDSAAYFCASSQRQGMETDTQYFGPGTRLTVL.

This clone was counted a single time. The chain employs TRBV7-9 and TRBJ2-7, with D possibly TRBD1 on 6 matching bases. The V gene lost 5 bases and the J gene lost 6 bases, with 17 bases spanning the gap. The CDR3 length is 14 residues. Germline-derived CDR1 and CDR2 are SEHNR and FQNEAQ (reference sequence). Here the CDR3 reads CASSPRLGGGEQYF. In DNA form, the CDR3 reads TGTGCCAGCAGCCCCCGGCTTGGGGGCGGCGAGCAGTACTTC. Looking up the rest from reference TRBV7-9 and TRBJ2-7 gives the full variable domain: DTGVSQNPRHKITKRGQNVTFRCDPISEHNRLYWYRQTLGQGPEFLTYFQNEAQLEKSRLLSDRFSAERPKGSFSTLEIQRTEQGDSAMYLCASSPRLGGGEQYFGPGTRLTVT.

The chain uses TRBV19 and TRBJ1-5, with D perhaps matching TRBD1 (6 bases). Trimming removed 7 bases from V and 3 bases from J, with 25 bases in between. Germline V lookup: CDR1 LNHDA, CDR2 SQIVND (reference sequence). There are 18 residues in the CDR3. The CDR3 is CASTPDSSKRLNNQPQHF. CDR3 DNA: TGTGCCAGTACCCCGGACAGTTCCAAAAGACTAAACAATCAGCCCCAGCATTTT.

CDR3 protein: CASSSGTSGRPYEQYF. CDR3 coding DNA: TGTGCCAGCAGCTCCGGGACTAGCGGGAGACCCTACGAGCAGTACTTC. V is TRBV7-8 and J is TRBJ2-7; 14 bases fit TRBD2. The V gene end was trimmed by 4 bases and the J gene end by 2 bases; junction bases not matched to a gene: 4. Germline-derived CDR1 and CDR2 are SGHVS and FQNEAQ. The CDR3 runs 16 residues.

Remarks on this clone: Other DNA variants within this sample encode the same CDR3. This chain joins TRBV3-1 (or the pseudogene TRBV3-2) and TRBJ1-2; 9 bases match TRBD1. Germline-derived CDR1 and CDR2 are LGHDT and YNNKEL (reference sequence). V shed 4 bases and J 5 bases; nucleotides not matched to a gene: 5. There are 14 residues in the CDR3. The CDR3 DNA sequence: TGTGCCAGCAGCCCCGGACAGGGGTATTATGGCTACACCTTC. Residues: CASSPGQGYYGYTF.

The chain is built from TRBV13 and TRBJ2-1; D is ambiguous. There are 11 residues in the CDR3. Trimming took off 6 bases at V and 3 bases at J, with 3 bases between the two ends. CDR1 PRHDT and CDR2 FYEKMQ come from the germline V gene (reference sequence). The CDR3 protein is CASRRYNEQFF. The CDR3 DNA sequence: TGTGCCAGCAGGCGCTACAATGAGCAGTTCTTC.

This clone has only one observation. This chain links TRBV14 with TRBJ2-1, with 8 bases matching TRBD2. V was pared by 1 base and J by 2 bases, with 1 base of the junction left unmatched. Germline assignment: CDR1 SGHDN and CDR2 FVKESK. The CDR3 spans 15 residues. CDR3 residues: CASSQVLAAYNEQFF. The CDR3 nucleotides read TGTGCCAGCAGCCAAGTACTAGCGGCCTACAATGAGCAGTTCTTC.

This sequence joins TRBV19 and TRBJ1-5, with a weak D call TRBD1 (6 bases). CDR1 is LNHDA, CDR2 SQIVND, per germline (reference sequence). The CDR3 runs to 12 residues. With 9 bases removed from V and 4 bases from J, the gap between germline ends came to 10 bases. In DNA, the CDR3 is TGTGCCAGCCGACAGGTTAATCAGCCCCAGCATTTT. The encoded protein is CASRQVNQPQHF.

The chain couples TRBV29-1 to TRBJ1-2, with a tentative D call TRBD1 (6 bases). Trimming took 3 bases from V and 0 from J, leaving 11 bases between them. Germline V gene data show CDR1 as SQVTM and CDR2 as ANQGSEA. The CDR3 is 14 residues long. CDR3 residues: CSVDSTGTNYGYTF. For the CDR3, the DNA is TGCAGCGTTGATAGTACAGGGACTAACTATGGCTACACCTTC.

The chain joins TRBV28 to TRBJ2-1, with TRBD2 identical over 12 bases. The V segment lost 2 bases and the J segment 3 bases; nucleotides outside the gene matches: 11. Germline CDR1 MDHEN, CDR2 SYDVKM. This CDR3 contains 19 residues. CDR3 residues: CASSLSMGLAGPFYNEQFF. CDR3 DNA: TGTGCCAGCAGTTTAAGTATGGGACTAGCGGGTCCTTTCTACAATGAGCAGTTCTTC.

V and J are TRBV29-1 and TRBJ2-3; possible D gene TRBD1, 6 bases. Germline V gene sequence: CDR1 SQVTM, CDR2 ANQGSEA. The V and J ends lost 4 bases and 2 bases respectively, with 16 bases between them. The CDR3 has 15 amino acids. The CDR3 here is CSVADSPFYTDTQYF. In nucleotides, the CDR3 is TGCAGCGTTGCGGACAGCCCTTTCTACACAGATACGCAGTATTTT.

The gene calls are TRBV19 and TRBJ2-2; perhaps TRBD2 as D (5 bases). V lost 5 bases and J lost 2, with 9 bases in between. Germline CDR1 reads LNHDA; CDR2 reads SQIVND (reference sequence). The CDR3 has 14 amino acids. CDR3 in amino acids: CASSPRGNTGELFF. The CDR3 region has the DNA TGTGCCAGTAGTCCCCGGGGAAACACCGGGGAGCTGTTTTTT.

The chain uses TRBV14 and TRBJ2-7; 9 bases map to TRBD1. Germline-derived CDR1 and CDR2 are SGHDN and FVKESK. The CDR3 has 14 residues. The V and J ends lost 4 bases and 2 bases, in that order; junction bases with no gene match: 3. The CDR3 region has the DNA TGTGCCAGCAGCCCGGGACAGGGACCCTACGAGCAGTACTTC. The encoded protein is CASSPGQGPYEQYF.

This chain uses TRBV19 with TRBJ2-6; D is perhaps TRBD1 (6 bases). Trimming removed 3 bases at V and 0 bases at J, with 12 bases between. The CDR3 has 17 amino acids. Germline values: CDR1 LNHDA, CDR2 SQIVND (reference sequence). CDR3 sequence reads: CASSIGTGYSGANVLTF. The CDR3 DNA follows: TGTGCCAGTAGTATTGGAACAGGGTACTCTGGGGCCAACGTCCTGACTTTC.

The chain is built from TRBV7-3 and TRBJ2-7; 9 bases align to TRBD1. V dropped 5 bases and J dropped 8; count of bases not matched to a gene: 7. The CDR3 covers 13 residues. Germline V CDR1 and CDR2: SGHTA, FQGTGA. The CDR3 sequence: CASSIGTGFQQYF. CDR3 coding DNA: TGTGCCAGCAGCATCGGGACAGGGTTTCAGCAGTACTTC.

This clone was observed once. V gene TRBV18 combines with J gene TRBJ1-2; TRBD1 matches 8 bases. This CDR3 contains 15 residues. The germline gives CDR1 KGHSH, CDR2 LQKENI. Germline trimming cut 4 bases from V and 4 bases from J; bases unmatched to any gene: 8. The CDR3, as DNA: TGTGCCAGCTCACGGACGGACAGGGATCGCTATGGCTACACCTTC. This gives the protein CASSRTDRDRYGYTF.

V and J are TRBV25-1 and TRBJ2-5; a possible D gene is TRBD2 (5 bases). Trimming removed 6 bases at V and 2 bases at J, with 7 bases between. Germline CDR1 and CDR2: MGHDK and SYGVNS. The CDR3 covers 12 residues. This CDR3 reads CASRWEQETQYF. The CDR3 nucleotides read TGTGCCAGCAGGTGGGAGCAAGAGACCCAGTACTTC.

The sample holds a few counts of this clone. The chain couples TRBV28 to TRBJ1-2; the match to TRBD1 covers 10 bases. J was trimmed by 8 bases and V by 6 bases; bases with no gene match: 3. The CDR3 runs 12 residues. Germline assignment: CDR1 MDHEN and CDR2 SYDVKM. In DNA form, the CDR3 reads TGTGCCAGCAGGACAGGGGGCTTGGGCTACACCTTC. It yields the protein CASRTGGLGYTF.

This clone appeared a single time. DNA of the CDR3: TGTGCCAGCAGCGCTGCCCATGGGGCTTCCTACGAGCAGTACTTC. Translated: CASSAAHGASYEQYF. The chain has TRBV6-4 and TRBJ2-7, with D tentatively TRBD1 (5 bases). This CDR3 has 15 amino acids. In germline, CDR1 is MRHNA, CDR2 SNTAGT. V dropped 6 bases and J dropped 1 base, with 16 bases sitting between them.

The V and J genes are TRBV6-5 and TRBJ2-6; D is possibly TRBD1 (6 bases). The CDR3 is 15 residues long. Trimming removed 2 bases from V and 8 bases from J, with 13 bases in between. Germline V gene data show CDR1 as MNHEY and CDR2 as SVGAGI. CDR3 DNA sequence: TGTGCCAGCAGTTACCGAGGGACAAGTTCCAACGTCCTGACTTTC. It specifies CASSYRGTSSNVLTF.

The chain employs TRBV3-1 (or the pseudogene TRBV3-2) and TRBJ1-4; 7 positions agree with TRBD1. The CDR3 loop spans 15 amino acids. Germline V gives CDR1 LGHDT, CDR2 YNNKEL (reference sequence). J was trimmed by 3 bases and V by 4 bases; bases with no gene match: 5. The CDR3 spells CASSPSGQSNEKLFF. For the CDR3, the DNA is TGTGCCAGCAGCCCATCGGGACAGTCTAATGAAAAACTGTTTTTT.

CDR3 in DNA: TGCAGCGTTGAATGGGTCGAGAACAGGCTTATACTGAACACTGAAGCTTTCTTT. As protein: CSVEWVENRLILNTEAFF. The chain has TRBV29-1 and TRBJ1-1; D is perhaps TRBD1 (5 bases). Germline CDR1 and CDR2: SQVTM and ANQGSEA. Trimming stripped 2 bases from V and 0 bases from J, with 22 bases between. This CDR3 region has 18 residues.

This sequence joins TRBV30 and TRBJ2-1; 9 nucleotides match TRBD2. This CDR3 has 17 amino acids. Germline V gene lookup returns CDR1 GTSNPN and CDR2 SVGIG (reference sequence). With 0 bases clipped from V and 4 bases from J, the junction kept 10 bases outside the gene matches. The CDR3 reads CAWSVGGGAAFYNEQFF. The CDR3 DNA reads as TGTGCCTGGAGTGTTGGCGGGGGGGCTGCATTTTACAATGAGCAGTTCTTC.

CDR3 sequence: CASSEALAGTMMRSPLHF. CDR3 DNA sequence: TGTGCCAGCAGTGAAGCGCTTGCAGGTACGATGATGAGATCACCCCTCCACTTT. The chain carries TRBV6-1 and TRBJ1-6; D gene unclear. Between the trimmed V and J ends, which lost 0 bases and 10 bases, there was a span of 22 bases. The CDR3 runs 18 residues. Germline CDR1 is MNHNS and CDR2 is SASEGT.

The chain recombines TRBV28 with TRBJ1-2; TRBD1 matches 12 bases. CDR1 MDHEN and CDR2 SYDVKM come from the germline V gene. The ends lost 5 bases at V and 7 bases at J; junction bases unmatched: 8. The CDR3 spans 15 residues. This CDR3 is CASSTPGTGGFGYTF. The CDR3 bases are TGTGCCAGCAGTACCCCCGGGACAGGGGGCTTTGGCTACACCTTC.

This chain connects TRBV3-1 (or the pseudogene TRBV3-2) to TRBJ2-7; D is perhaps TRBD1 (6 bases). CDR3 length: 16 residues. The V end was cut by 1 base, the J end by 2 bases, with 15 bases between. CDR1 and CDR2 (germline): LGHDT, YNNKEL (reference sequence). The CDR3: CASSQAMGAEAYEQYF. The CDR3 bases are TGTGCCAGCAGCCAAGCGATGGGGGCAGAGGCCTACGAGCAGTACTTC.

The CDR3 DNA reads TGTGCCAGCAGTGTACAGGGGGCTTCTAATGAAAAACTGTTTTTT. It yields the protein CASSVQGASNEKLFF. This sequence joins TRBV2 and TRBJ1-4, with TRBD1 matching over 9 bases. Germline V gives CDR1 SNHLY, CDR2 FYNNEI. V trimming: 4 bases; J trimming: 3 bases; junction bases outside the gene matches: 3. This CDR3 region has 15 residues.

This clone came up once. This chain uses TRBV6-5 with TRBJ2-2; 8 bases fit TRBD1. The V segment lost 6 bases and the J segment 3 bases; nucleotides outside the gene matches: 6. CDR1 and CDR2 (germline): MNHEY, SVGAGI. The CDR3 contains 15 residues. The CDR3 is CASRKGQADTGELFF. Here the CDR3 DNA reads TGTGCCAGCAGGAAGGGACAGGCCGACACCGGGGAGCTGTTTTTT.

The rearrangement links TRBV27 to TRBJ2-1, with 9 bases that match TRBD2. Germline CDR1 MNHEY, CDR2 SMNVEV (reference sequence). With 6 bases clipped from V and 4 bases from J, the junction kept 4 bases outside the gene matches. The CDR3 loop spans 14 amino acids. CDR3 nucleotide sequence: TGTGCCAGCAGCACAGCGGGAGGATACAATGAGCAGTTCTTC. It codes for CASSTAGGYNEQFF.